The T cell receptor (beta chain) under discussion was sequenced for a study of CD8+ T cells in alopecia areata. Per germline, CDR1 NNHDY and CDR2 SYVADS. CDR3 size: 16 residues. V lost 1 base and J lost 2; bases outside the gene matches: 6. RNA extraction and reverse transcription yielded cDNA as sequencing template. This table comes from immunoSEQ multiplex PCR, and its TCRdb copy is limited to in-frame clones, with some not included. This repertoire holds around 100,000 clones, and none appear only once. For this clone: Germline and genes: mouse. The CDR3 end falls 4 residues outside the read, so it is completed with the germline J gene.

This chain joins TRBV13-3 and TRBJ2-3, with 8 nucleotides matching TRBD2. What was sequenced was lesional skin. The clonotype originates from a C3H/HeJ mouse with alopecia areata. For the strain, the MHC haplotype given is H2-k. Here the CDR3 reads CASSDTLGGDAETLYF. The sequenced CDR3 bases are TGTGCCAGCAGTGATACCCTGGGGGGAGATGCAGAA.